Listed below are T cell receptor beta chains from one sample, sequenced in a study of human T cells and chemical hapten exposure. TCRdb re-derived calls from the RACE reads in MiXCR, one entry per CDR3 protein. The repertoire includes 180,000 or so distinct CDR3 sequences, approximately 29% of them detected once, and less than 3% sits in the top ten. The input for sequencing was whole blood, taken in connection with sensitization to the hapten diphenylcyclopropenone (DPC). Source of these receptors: a woman in her 30s with alopecia areata. Some clones in this sample may be carry-over from other donors' samples. Both conserved end residues are part of each CDR3. The D gene is left open where the match is weak. Not all rows give a size; the values are once, few, many and, for expanded clones, a class.

V	size	J	D	CDR3	DNA
TRBV20-1	NA	TRBJ2-1	NA	CSAMARAPHYNEQFF	TGCAGTGCTATGGCTCGCGCGCCCCACTACAATGAGCAGTTCTTC
TRBV28	NA	TRBJ1-1	NA	CASSFRQGRAFF	TGTGCCAGCAGTTTCAGGCAGGGGAGGGCTTTCTTT
TRBV10-3	NA	TRBJ1-5	TRBD1	CAISDGQGDNQPQHF	TGTGCCATCAGTGATGGGCAGGGGGACAATCAGCCCCAGCATTTT
TRBV28	few	TRBJ2-7	NA	CASSSFRTFIYEQYF	TGTGCCAGCAGTTCCTTCCGAACATTCATCTACGAGCAGTACTTC
TRBV7-9	many	TRBJ2-2	NA	CASSLVSGELFF	TGTGCCAGCAGCTTAGTGAGCGGGGAGCTGTTTTTT
TRBV7-4	few	TRBJ1-4	TRBD1	CASKSHRDRGQVEKLFF	TGTGCCAGCAAGAGCCACCGGGACAGGGGGCAGGTTGAAAAACTGTTTTTT
TRBV28	few	TRBJ2-7	TRBD2	CASSLGLAGGPYEQYF	TGTGCCAGCAGTTTAGGGCTAGCGGGAGGGCCCTACGAGCAGTACTTC
TRBV7-3	NA	TRBJ2-1	NA	CASSLHHDIEQFF	TGTGCCAGCAGCTTACATCACGACATCGAGCAGTTCTTC
TRBV20-1	few	TRBJ2-5	NA	CSARKGTFQETQYF	TGCAGTGCTAGAAAAGGGACATTCCAAGAGACCCAGTACTTC
TRBV12-3/TRBV12-4	few	TRBJ2-3	NA	CASSPRPLGDTQYF	TGTGCCAGCAGTCCCCGACCGTTGGGAGATACGCAGTATTTT
TRBV11-1	few	TRBJ2-7	NA	CASSLDRNSYEQYF	TGTGCCAGCAGCTTAGACAGAAACTCCTACGAGCAGTACTTC
TRBV19	NA	TRBJ2-4	NA	CASSPGVQLAKNIQYF	TGTGCCAGTAGTCCCGGGGTCCAGTTAGCCAAAAACATTCAGTACTTC
TRBV11-1	NA	TRBJ2-1	TRBD2	CASSYFPGLAAYNEQFF	TGTGCCAGCAGCTACTTCCCGGGACTAGCGGCCTACAATGAGCAGTTCTTC
TRBV7-2	few	TRBJ2-1	TRBD2	CASSQTSGEQFF	TGTGCCAGCAGTCAAACTAGCGGGGAGCAGTTCTTC
TRBV5-6	NA	TRBJ2-4	NA	CASSSLNKNIQYF	TGTGCCAGCAGCTCACTGAATAAAAACATTCAGTACTTC
TRBV7-3	NA	TRBJ2-7	NA	CASSPQPSSYEQYF	TGTGCCAGCAGCCCACAACCGAGCTCCTACGAGCAGTACTTC
TRBV24-1	NA	TRBJ2-3	TRBD2	CATSDRLAGAEGDTQYF	TGTGCCACCAGTGACAGACTAGCGGGGGCCGAGGGGGATACGCAGTATTTT
TRBV6-5	NA	TRBJ1-1	NA	CASSYSILGRGNTEAFF	TGTGCCAGCAGTTACTCGATTTTGGGCAGGGGGAACACTGAAGCTTTCTTT
TRBV28	many	TRBJ2-4	TRBD2	CASSSSGAWRNIQYF	TGTGCCAGCAGTTCTAGCGGGGCTTGGAGAAACATTCAGTACTTC
TRBV5-1	few	TRBJ2-5	NA	CASSFIGEETQYF	TGCGCCAGCAGCTTCATTGGGGAAGAGACCCAGTACTTC
TRBV29-1	NA	TRBJ2-1	NA	CSVEDRIGYNEQFF	TGCAGCGTTGAAGATAGAATAGGATACAATGAGCAGTTCTTC
TRBV5-6	NA	TRBJ2-4	TRBD2	CAGSKAGTSGTIQYF	TGTGCCGGCAGCAAAGCCGGGACTAGCGGGACCATTCAGTACTTC
TRBV11-2	NA	TRBJ1-2	NA	CASSLEGSLANYGYTF	TGTGCCAGCAGCTTAGAAGGCAGCCTCGCTAACTATGGCTACACCTTC
TRBV29-1	NA	TRBJ2-1	NA	CSVEPSTGNLIYNEQFF	TGCAGCGTTGAACCTTCAACCGGGAACCTAATTTACAATGAGCAGTTCTTC
TRBV7-2	NA	TRBJ1-6	NA	CASSRQSSPLHF	TGTGCCAGCAGCAGACAGTCTTCACCCCTCCACTTT
TRBV15	NA	TRBJ2-3	NA	CATSSSRGEVDTQYF	TGTGCCACCAGCAGTTCCAGGGGGGAAGTAGATACGCAGTATTTT
TRBV27	NA	TRBJ2-7	NA	CASSTGDSYEQYF	TGTGCCAGCAGTACCGGGGATAGCTACGAGCAGTACTTC
TRBV5-1	many	TRBJ2-1	NA	CASSLAAGGSIVRSNEQFF	TGCGCCAGCAGCTTGGCAGCGGGCGGATCTATTGTTCGTAGCAATGAGCAGTTCTTC
TRBV29-1	few	TRBJ2-1	TRBD2	CSVPTSQAGDEQFF	TGCAGCGTCCCGACTAGCCAGGCGGGCGATGAGCAGTTCTTC
TRBV20-1	few	TRBJ1-6	NA	CSATSPLHF	TGCAGTGCTACTTCACCCCTCCACTTT
TRBV7-2	many	TRBJ2-7	NA	CASSPPGPYEQYF	TGTGCCAGCAGCCCTCCGGGGCCCTACGAGCAGTACTTC
TRBV9	few	TRBJ2-6	NA	CASSAQLQVPGANVLTF	TGTGCCAGCAGCGCCCAATTACAGGTACCTGGGGCCAACGTCCTGACTTTC
TRBV28	NA	TRBJ1-6	NA	CASTGGSSYNSPLHF	TGTGCCAGCACGGGAGGTAGCTCCTATAATTCACCCCTCCACTTT